The rows below give T cell receptor beta chains drawn from one sample of a study of early T cells in non-severe SARS-CoV-2 infection. TCRdb re-called the 5' RACE reads with MiXCR, one entry per CDR3 protein. Of about 110,000 distinct CDR3 sequences in the sample, over 10% were seen once. Material: whole blood, obtained at baseline. The receptor set was obtained from an adult who was a healthcare worker with PCR-confirmed SARS-CoV-2 infection or an uninfected control (not recorded which). Both conserved end residues are part of each CDR3. The D gene is left open where the match is weak. Clone size is given for some rows only: seen once, a few or many times, or a class if the clone is expanded.

V	size	J	D	CDR3	DNA
TRBV6-2/TRBV6-3	few	TRBJ2-1	.	CASNQGRYNEQFF	TGTGCCAGCAACCAGGGAAGATACAATGAGCAGTTCTTC
TRBV10-3	few	TRBJ2-6	TRBD1	CATQGAIDSGANVLTF	TGTGCCACGCAGGGGGCGATAGACTCTGGGGCCAACGTCCTGACTTTC
TRBV29-1	many	TRBJ2-3	.	CSVVRAHTQYF	TGCAGCGTTGTAAGGGCACATACGCAGTATTTT
TRBV2	many	TRBJ1-6	.	CASTPEVSYNSPLHF	TGTGCCAGCACCCCAGAGGTGTCCTATAATTCACCCCTCCACTTT
TRBV27	few	TRBJ1-3	.	CASSQGIGNTIYF	TGTGCCAGCAGTCAAGGGATTGGAAACACCATATATTTT
TRBV5-1	many	TRBJ2-1	TRBD2	CASSWIAGEGNEQFF	TGCGCCAGCAGCTGGATAGCGGGAGAGGGGAATGAGCAGTTCTTC
TRBV9	few	TRBJ2-7	.	CASSVDGVSYEQYF	TGTGCCAGCAGCGTAGATGGGGTTTCCTACGAGCAGTACTTC
TRBV5-1	many	TRBJ2-7	.	CASSRAGDSYEQYF	TGCGCCAGCAGCAGGGCAGGTGACTCCTACGAGCAGTACTTC
TRBV5-4	few	TRBJ2-7	.	CASSTTPTGSYEQYF	TGTGCCAGCAGCACTACCCCGACAGGCTCCTACGAGCAGTACTTC
TRBV4-1	many	TRBJ1-6	.	CASSQDRDGASPLHF	TGCGCCAGCAGCCAGGACCGGGATGGGGCTTCACCCCTCCACTTT
TRBV6-5	few	TRBJ2-1	TRBD2	CASSRGTSGSSYNEQFF	TGTGCCAGCAGCCGCGGGACTAGCGGGAGTTCGTACAATGAGCAGTTCTTC
TRBV19	few	TRBJ2-2	.	CASSIFDMTGELFF	TGTGCCAGTAGTATTTTCGATATGACCGGGGAGCTGTTTTTT
TRBV7-2	.	TRBJ2-1	.	CASRRQASSYNEQFF	TGTGCCAGCAGAAGACAGGCCAGCTCCTACAATGAGCAGTTCTTC
TRBV14	.	TRBJ1-4	.	CASSQGWGTFNEKLFF	TGTGCCAGCAGCCAGGGATGGGGGACCTTTAATGAAAAACTGTTTTTT
TRBV6-1	few	TRBJ1-5	.	CASSEVGGFNQPQHF	TGTGCCAGCAGTGAAGTAGGGGGATTCAATCAGCCCCAGCATTTT
TRBV28	once	TRBJ1-5	.	CASTLLVGNQPQHF	TGTGCCAGCACCCTCCTAGTGGGCAATCAGCCCCAGCATTTT
TRBV7-2	many	TRBJ2-3	.	CASSLEGGRQYF	TGTGCCAGCAGCTTAGAGGGGGGCAGACAGTATTTT
TRBV5-4	.	TRBJ1-6	.	CASSPRVGGNSPLHF	TGTGCCAGCAGCCCGAGGGTGGGTGGAAATTCACCCCTCCACTTT
TRBV28	.	TRBJ2-5	TRBD2	CASSTRTSGIKETQYF	TGTGCCAGCAGCACACGGACTAGCGGGATCAAAGAGACCCAGTACTTC
TRBV5-1	.	TRBJ2-3	TRBD1	CASGTGEMVQYF	TGCGCCAGCGGAACAGGGGAGATGGTGCAGTATTTT
TRBV30	few	TRBJ2-7	.	CAWSLTPLYEQYF	TGTGCCTGGAGCTTGACCCCACTCTACGAGCAGTACTTC
TRBV4-1	few	TRBJ1-5	.	CASSQVVNQPQHF	TGCGCCAGCAGCCAAGTGGTAAATCAGCCCCAGCATTTT
TRBV7-9	.	TRBJ1-1	.	CASSSRPGENTEAFF	TGTGCCAGCAGCTCGAGACCGGGGGAGAACACTGAAGCTTTCTTT
TRBV29-1	.	TRBJ1-2	TRBD1	CSVLSQGANGYTF	TGCAGCGTCCTGAGTCAGGGGGCGAATGGCTACACCTTC
TRBV29-1	many	TRBJ2-4	.	CSVVSSRAGNIQYF	TGCAGCGTTGTAAGCTCGAGGGCGGGAAACATTCAGTACTTC
TRBV19	few	TRBJ1-3	TRBD1	CASHRQGPAPSGNTIYF	TGTGCCAGTCACCGACAGGGCCCTGCACCCTCTGGAAACACCATATATTTT
TRBV4-1	.	TRBJ1-1	TRBD1	CASSQGQGGGNTEAFF	TGCGCCAGCAGCCAAGGACAAGGGGGCGGCAACACTGAAGCTTTCTTT
TRBV29-1	few	TRBJ2-3	TRBD1	CSVAHAGGTDTQYF	TGCAGCGTTGCCCACGCAGGGGGAACAGATACGCAGTATTTT
TRBV24-1	many	TRBJ2-3	.	CATSDGDTVVGTDTQYF	TGTGCCACCAGTGATGGGGACACCGTGGTAGGCACAGATACGCAGTATTTT
TRBV20-1	few	TRBJ2-3	TRBD2	CSAKRGPSTDTQYF	TGCAGTGCAAAGCGGGGGCCTAGCACAGATACGCAGTATTTT
TRBV14	.	TRBJ2-2	.	CASRSQGTGELFF	TGTGCCAGCCGCTCTCAGGGGACCGGGGAGCTGTTTTTT
TRBV29-1	few	TRBJ2-7	TRBD2	CSVGTSGSYEQYF	TGCAGCGTCGGGACTAGCGGGAGCTACGAGCAGTACTTC
TRBV13	few	TRBJ1-1	.	CASSLVRDNTEAFF	TGTGCCAGCAGCTTAGTGAGGGACAACACTGAAGCTTTCTTT
TRBV12-3/TRBV12-4	.	TRBJ1-2	TRBD1	CASTLRGQSNGYTF	TGTGCCAGCACCCTAAGGGGACAGAGTAATGGCTACACCTTC
TRBV5-5	few	TRBJ2-7	.	CASSPPGFGEQYF	TGTGCCAGCAGCCCCCCCGGGTTTGGAGAGCAGTACTTC
TRBV27	.	TRBJ2-1	.	CASSLVSPGRNEQFF	TGTGCCAGCAGTCTGGTCTCACCAGGGAGAAATGAGCAGTTCTTC
TRBV29-1	.	TRBJ1-2	.	CSVEGSAYGYTF	TGCAGCGTTGAAGGGTCAGCTTATGGCTACACCTTC
TRBV2	few	TRBJ1-2	TRBD1	CASSSSTGGGYGYTF	TGTGCCAGCAGTTCCTCTACAGGGGGCGGTTATGGCTACACCTTC
TRBV19	.	TRBJ2-7	TRBD1	CASSMGQYYEQYF	TGTGCCAGTAGTATGGGACAGTACTACGAGCAGTACTTC
TRBV6-2/TRBV6-3	few	TRBJ2-1	TRBD2	CASSTITSGAYNEQFF	TGTGCCAGCAGTACAATAACCAGCGGGGCCTACAATGAGCAGTTCTTC
TRBV7-9	few	TRBJ2-7	.	CASTDGGYEQYF	TGTGCCAGCACCGATGGGGGGTACGAGCAGTACTTC